This paragraph covers one T cell receptor beta chain sequence. Antigen specificity is unknown. This entry comes from a study of T-cell reconstitution after alpha-beta-depleted transplantation in children. Study-wide findings and caveats: Reportedly, roughly two months post-transplant, alpha-beta T cells arose from several hundred expanded graft clones. A year had passed since transplant, and T-cell counts and diversity by then came mostly from newly produced T cells. Some patients' high day-60 TCRbeta diversity was traced to surviving recipient T cells and thymic progenitors.

For TCRbeta, the library was prepared with unique molecular identifiers. TCRdb fed the PCR reads into MiXCR, producing one record per CDR3 protein. The data show 500,000 to 650,000 distinct CDR3 sequences, with about 10% seen just once and approximately 15% held by the top ten. The clonotype originates from a female patient aged 2-15 years who had a stem cell transplant for aplastic anemia, so the T cells may come from the graft donor. This material consisted of PBMCs, mostly from graft donor cells, taken 180 days after TCRalphabeta/CD19-depleted stem cell transplant.

For the CDR3, the DNA is TGTGCCACCACCGGAAGTGGGACAGGGGATACCGATGGCTACACCTTC. Translated, it gives CATTGSGTGDTDGYTF. V and J are TRBV28 and TRBJ1-2; 10 bases map to TRBD1. V lost 10 bases and J lost 6; bases outside the gene matches: 17. Looked up from germline, CDR1 is MDHEN and CDR2 is SYDVKM. This CDR3 is built from 16 residues.